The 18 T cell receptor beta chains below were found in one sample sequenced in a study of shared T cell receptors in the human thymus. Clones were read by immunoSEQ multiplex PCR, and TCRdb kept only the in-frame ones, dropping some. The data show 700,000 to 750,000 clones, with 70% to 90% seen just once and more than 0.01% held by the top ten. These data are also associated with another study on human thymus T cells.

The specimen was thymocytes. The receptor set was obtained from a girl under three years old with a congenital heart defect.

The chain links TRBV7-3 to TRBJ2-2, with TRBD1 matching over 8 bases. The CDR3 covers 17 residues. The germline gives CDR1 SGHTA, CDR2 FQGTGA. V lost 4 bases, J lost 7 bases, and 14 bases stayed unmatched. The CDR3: CASSSAPGQELVGELFF. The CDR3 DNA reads TGTGCCAGCAGCTCCGCACCGGGACAGGAATTGGTCGGGGAGCTGTTTTTT.

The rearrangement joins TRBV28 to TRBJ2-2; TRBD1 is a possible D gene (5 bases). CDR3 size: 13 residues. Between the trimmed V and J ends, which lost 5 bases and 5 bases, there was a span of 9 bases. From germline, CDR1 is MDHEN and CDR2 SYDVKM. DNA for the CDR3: TGTGCCAGCAGTGTCAGGGTTACCGGGGAGCTGTTTTTT. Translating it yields CASSVRVTGELFF.

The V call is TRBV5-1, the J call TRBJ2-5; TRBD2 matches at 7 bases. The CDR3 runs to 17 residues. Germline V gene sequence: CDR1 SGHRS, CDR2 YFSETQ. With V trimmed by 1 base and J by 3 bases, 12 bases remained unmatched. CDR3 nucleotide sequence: TGCGCCAGCAGCTTGACGGCCTCGGGGGGACCGGAAGAGACCCAGTACTTC. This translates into CASSLTASGGPEETQYF.

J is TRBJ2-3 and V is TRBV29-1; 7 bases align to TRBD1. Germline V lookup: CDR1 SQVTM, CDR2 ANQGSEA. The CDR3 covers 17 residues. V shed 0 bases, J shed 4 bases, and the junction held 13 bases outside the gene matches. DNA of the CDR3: TGCAGCGTTGAAGATCTTCCCAGACAGGGATTATCAGATACGCAGTATTTT. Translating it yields CSVEDLPRQGLSDTQYF.

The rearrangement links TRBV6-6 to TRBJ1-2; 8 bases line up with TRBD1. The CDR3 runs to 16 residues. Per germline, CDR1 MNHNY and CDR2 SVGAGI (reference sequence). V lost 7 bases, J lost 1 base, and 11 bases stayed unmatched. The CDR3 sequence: CASKALRTGLNYGYTF. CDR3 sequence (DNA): TGTGCCAGCAAAGCCCTCAGGACAGGGCTTAACTATGGCTACACCTTC.

In DNA, the CDR3 is TGTGCCAGCCAAAGGGGTCCTTCAGGCACTGAAGCTTTCTTT. This gives the protein CASQRGPSGTEAFF. V and J are TRBV27 and TRBJ1-1, with a possible D match to TRBD1 (5 bases). Germline assignment: CDR1 MNHEY and CDR2 SMNVEV (reference sequence). V gave up 8 bases and J gave up 4 bases, with 17 bases separating them. The CDR3 contains 14 residues.

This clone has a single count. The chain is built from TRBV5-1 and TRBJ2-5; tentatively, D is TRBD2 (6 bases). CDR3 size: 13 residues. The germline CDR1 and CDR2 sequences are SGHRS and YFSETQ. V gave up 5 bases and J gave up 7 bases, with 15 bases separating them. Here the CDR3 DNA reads TGCGCCAGCAGATCAGGTGGGGGAGGGACCCAGTACTTC. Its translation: CASRSGGGGTQYF.

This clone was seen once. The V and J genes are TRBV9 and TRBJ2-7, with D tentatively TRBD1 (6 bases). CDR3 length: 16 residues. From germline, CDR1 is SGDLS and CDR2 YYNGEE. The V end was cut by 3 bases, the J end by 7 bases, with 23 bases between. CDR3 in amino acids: CASSGERAGAREEQYF. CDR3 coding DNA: TGTGCCAGCAGCGGAGAGAGGGCAGGGGCTAGGGAGGAGCAGTACTTC.

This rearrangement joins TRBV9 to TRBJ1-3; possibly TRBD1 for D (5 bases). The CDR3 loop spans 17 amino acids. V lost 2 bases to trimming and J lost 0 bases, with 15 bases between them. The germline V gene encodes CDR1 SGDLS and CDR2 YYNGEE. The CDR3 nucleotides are TGTGCCAGCAGCGTGAGCGGGGCAGGATACTCTGGAAACACCATATATTTT. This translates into CASSVSGAGYSGNTIYF.

For the CDR3, the DNA is TGTGCCAGCAGTTCCGGGGAGACCTACGAGCAGTACTTC. Its translation: CASSSGETYEQYF. The chain recombines TRBV27 with TRBJ2-7; D possibly corresponds to TRBD2 (5 bases). Trimming left V 4 bases short and J 2 bases short, with 9 bases between. CDR1 and CDR2 (germline): MNHEY, SMNVEV (reference sequence). CDR3 size: 13 residues.

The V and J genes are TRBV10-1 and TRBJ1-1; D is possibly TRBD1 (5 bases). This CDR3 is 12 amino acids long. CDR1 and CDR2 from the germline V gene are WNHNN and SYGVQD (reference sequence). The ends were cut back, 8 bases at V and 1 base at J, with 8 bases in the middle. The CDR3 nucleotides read TGCGCCAGCTCCGGACAGAACACTGAAGCTTTCTTT. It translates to CASSGQNTEAFF.

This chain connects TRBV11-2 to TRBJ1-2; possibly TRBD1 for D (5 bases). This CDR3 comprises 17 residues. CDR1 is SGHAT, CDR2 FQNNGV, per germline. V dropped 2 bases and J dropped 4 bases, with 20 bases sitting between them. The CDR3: CASSLSPDSQPLYGYTF. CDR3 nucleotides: TGTGCCAGCAGCTTAAGTCCCGACAGCCAACCCCTCTATGGCTACACCTTC.

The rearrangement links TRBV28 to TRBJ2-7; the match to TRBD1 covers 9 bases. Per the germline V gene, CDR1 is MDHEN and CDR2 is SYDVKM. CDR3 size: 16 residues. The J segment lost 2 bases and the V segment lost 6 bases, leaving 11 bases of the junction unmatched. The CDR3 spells CASSSGGRQGAYEQYF. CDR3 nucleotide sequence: TGTGCCAGCAGCTCGGGGGGTCGACAGGGGGCCTACGAGCAGTACTTC.

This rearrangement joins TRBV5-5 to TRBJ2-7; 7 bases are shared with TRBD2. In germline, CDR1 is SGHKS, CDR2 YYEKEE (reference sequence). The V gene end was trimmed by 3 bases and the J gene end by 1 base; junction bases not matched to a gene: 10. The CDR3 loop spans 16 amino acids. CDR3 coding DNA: TGTGCCAGCAGCTCGGCGGGGAGGGGATGGTCCTACGAGCAGTACTTC. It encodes CASSSAGRGWSYEQYF.

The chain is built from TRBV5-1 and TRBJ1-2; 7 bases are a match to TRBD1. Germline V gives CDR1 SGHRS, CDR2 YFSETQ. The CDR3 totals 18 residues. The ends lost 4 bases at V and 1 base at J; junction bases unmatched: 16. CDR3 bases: TGCGCCAGCAGCCCTTCACCGGGACAGACCATTTTTAACTATGGCTACACCTTC. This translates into CASSPSPGQTIFNYGYTF.

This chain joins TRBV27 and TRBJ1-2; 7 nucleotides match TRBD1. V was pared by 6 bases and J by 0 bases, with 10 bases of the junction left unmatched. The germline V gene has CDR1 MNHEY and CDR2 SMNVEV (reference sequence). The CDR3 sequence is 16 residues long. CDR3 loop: CASRFRQGLSNYGYTF. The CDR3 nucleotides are TGTGCCAGCAGGTTTCGACAGGGACTCTCTAACTATGGCTACACCTTC.

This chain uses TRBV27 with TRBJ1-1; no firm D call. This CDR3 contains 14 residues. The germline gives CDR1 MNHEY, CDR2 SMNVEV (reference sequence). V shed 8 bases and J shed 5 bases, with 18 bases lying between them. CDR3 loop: CASGSTSPETEAFF. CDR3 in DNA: TGTGCCAGCGGATCCACGAGCCCGGAGACTGAAGCTTTCTTT.

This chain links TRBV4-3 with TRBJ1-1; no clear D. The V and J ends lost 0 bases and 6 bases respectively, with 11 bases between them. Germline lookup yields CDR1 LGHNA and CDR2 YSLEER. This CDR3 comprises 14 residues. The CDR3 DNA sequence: TGCGCCAGCAGCCAAGACGCACTAATCGCTGAAGCTTTCTTT. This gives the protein CASSQDALIAEAFF.